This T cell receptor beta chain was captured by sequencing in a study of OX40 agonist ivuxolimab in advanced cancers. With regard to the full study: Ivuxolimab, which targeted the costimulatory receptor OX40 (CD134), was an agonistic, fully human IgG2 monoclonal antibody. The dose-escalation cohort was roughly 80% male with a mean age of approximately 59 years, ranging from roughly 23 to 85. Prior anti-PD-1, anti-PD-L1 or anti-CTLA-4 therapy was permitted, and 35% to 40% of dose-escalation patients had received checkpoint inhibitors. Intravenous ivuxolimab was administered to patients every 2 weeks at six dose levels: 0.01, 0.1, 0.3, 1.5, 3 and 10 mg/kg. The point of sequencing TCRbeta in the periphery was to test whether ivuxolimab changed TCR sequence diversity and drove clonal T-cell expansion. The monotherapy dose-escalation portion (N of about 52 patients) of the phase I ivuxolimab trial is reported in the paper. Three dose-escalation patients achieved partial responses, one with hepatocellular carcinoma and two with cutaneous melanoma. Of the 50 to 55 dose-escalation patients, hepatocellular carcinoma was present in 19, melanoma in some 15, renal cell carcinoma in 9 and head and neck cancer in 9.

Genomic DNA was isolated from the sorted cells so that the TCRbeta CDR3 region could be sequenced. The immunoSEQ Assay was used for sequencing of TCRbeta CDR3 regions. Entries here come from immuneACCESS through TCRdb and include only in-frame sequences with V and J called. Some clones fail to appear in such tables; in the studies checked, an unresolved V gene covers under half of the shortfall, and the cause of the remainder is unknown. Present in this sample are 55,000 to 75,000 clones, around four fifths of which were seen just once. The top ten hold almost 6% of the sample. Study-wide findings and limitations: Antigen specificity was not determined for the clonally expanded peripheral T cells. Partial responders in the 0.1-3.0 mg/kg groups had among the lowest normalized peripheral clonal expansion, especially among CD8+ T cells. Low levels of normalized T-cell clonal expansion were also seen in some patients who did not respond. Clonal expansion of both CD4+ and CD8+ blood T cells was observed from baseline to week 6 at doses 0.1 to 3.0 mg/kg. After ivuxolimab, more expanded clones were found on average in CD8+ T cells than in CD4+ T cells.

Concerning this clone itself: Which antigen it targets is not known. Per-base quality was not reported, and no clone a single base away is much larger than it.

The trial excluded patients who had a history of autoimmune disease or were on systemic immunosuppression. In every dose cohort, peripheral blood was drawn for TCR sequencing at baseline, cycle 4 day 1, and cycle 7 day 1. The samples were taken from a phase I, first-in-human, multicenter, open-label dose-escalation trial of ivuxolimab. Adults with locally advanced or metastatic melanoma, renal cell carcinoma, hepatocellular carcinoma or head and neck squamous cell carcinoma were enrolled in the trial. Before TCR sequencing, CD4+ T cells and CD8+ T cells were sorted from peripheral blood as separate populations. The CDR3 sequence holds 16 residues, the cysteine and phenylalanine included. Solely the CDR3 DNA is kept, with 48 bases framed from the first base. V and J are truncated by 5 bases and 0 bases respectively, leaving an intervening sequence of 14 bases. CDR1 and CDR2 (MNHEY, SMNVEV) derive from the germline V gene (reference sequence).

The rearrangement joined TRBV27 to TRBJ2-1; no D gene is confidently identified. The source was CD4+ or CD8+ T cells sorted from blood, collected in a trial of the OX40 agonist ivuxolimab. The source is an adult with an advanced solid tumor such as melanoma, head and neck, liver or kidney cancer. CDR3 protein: CASSPRDLPSYNEQFF. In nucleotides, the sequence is TGTGCCAGCAGTCCCCGAGACCTTCCCTCCTACAATGAGCAGTTCTTC.